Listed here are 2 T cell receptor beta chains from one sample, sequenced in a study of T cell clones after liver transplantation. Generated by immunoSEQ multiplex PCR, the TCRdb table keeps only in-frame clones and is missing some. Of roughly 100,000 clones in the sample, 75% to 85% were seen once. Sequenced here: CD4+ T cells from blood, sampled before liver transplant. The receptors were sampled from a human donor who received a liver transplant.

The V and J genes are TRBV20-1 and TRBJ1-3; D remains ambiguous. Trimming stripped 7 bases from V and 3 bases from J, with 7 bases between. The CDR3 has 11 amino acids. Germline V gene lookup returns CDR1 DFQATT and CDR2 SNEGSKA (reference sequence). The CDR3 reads CSVKGGNTIYF. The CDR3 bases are TGCAGTGTAAAGGGTGGAAACACCATATATTTT.

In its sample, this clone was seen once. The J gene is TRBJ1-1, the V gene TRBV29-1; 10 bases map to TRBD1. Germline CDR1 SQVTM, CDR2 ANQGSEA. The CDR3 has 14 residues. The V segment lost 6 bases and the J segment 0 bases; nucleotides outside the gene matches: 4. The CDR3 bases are TGCAGCGTAGGACAGGGGGGGATGAACACTGAAGCTTTCTTT. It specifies CSVGQGGMNTEAFF.